In its sample, the clone carrying this T cell receptor beta chain was seen once. Its antigen is as yet unknown. The sample comes from a study of a mutant IDH1 vaccine in newly diagnosed glioma. Only in-frame clones appear in the TCRdb table, and some are missing; sequencing was by immunoSEQ multiplex PCR. The sample includes approximately 43,000 clones, around 79% seen only once; the top ten take around 5.8%. Trimming left V 5 bases short and J 7 bases short, with 11 bases between. Germline loops: CDR1 MNHNS, CDR2 SASEGT. The CDR3 length is 12 residues. Regarding time point: week 23, last vaccination. The study gave 300 ug of mutant IDH1 20-mer peptide per vaccine dose, with topical imiquimod.

Sequences were derived from PBMCs, sampled from a glioma patient whose treatment included an IDH1 peptide vaccine. The rearrangement joins TRBV6-1 to TRBJ2-5; D remains ambiguous. This sequence was found in a woman aged 40 to 49 with glioma. Some clones in this sample may be carry-over from other donors' samples. The CDR3 DNA sequence: TGTGCCAGCAGTAGGCACCACGGGACCCAGTACTTC. This gives the protein CASSRHHGTQYF.